Listed here is a single T cell receptor (beta chain). Its antigen is unidentified. Germline assignment: CDR1 SGHDT and CDR2 YYEEEE. Trimming pared 2 bases from V and 7 bases from J, leaving 21 bases between. The CDR3 length is 16 residues. This entry comes from a study of cytomegalovirus exposure and HLA in healthy donors. General study findings and limits: Most of the TCR beta V segments (in an earlier analysis) were productive either about 87% or about 30% of the time. A later analysis linked a missense DCLRE1C variant to TCR beta V- and J-gene trimming. Differences between HLA loci emerged in a later analysis of TCR association rates, with DRB1 most and HLA-C fewest.

Primers: 60 Vbeta forward and 13 Jbeta reverse. The data were produced by immunoSEQ multiplex PCR, yet TCRdb's version contains in-frame clones alone and is incomplete. The repertoire includes approximately 89,000 clones, 60% to 75% of them detected once, and less than 1.5% sits in the top ten. The TCR comes from a female donor in good health and CMV-seronegative. This sequence joins TRBV5-6 and TRBJ1-2, with a possible D match to TRBD1 (5 bases). The sample consisted of PBMCs. The CDR3 coding sequence is TGTGCCAGCAGCTTCCGGTCCGGGACTGTTCCGGTTGGCTACACCTTC. Amino acid sequence: CASSFRSGTVPVGYTF.